The clone carrying this TCR beta chain was detected ten times or more. Its matching antigen is unknown. This record comes from a study of T cells in Graves' hyperthyroidism and ophthalmopathy. Study-level results: Blood also contained most expanded thyroid clonotypes above 0.001.

The CDR3 regions of TCR beta were amplified from RNA transcripts. First-round RT-PCR targeting the TCR CDR3 was performed with the HTBI primer set. Each CDR3 protein is one row after TCRdb ran MiXCR on the multiplex PCR reads. Of 500,000 or so distinct CDR3 sequences in the sample, 17% were seen once. The receptor was derived from a woman younger than 30 with Graves' ophthalmopathy. The sequenced material came from blood.

CDR3 in DNA: TGTGCCAGCAGCTTAGTGGATACAGGGGTGAACACTGAAGCTTTCTTT. Its protein product is CASSLVDTGVNTEAFF. The rearrangement uses TRBV7-3 and TRBJ1-1; 7 bases are shared with TRBD1. V gave up 2 bases and J gave up 0 bases; unmatched junction bases: 6. Germline V gene data show CDR1 as SGHTA and CDR2 as FQGTGA. The CDR3 has 16 residues. The full variable domain, with the rest looked up from reference TRBV7-3 and TRBJ1-1, is GAGVSQTPSNKVTEKGKYVELRCDPISGHTALYWYRQSLGQGPEFLIYFQGTGAADDSGLPNDRFFAVRPEGSVSTLKIQRTERGDSAVYLCASSLVDTGVNTEAFFGQGTRLTVV.